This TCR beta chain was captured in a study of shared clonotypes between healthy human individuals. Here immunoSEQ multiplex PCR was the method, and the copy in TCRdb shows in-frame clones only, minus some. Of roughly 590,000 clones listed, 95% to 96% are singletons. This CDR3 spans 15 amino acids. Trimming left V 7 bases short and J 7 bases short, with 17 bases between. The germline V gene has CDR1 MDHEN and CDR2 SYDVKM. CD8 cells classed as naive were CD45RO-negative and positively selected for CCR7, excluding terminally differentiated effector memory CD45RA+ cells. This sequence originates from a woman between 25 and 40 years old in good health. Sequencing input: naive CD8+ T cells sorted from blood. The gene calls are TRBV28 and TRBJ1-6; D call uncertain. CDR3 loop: CASTSGLSSNSPLHF. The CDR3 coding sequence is TGTGCCAGCACCTCCGGACTCTCGAGCAATTCACCCCTCCACTTT.